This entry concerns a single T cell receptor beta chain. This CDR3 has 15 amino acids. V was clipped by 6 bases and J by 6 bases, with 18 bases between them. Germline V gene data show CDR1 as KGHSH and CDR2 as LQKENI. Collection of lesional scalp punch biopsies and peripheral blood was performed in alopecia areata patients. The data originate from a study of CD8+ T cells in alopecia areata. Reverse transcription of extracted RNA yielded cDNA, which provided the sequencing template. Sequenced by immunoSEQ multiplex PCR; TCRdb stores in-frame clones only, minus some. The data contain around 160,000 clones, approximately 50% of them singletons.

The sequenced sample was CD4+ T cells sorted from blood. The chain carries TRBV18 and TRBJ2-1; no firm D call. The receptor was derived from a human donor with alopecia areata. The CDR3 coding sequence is TGTGCCAGCTCGCTTGCCGGCGGTATTGGCAATGAGCAGTTCTTC. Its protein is CASSLAGGIGNEQFF.